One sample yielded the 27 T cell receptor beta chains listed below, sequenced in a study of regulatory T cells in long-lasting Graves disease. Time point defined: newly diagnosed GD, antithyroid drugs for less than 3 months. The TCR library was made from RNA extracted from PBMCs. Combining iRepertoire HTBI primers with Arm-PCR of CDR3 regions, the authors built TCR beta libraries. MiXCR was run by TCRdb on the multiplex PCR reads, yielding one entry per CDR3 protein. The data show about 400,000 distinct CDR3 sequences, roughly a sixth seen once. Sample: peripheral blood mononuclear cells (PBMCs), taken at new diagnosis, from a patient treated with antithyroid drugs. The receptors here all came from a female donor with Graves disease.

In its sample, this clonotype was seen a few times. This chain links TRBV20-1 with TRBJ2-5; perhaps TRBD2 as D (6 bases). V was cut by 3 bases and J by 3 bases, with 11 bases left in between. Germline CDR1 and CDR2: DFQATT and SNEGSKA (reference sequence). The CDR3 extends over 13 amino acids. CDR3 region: CSARGPGEETQYF. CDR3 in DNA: TGCAGTGCTAGGGGTCCGGGGGAAGAGACCCAGTACTTC.

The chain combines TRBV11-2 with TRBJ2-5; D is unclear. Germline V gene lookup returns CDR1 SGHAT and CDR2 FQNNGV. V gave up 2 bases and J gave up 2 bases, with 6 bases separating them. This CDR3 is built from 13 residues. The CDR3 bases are TGTGCCAGCAGCTTACCAGAACAAGAGACCCAGTACTTC. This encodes CASSLPEQETQYF.

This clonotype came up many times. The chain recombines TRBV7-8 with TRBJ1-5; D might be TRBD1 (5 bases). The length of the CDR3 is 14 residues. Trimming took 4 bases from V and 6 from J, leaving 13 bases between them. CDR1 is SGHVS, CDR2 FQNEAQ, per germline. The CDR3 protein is CASSWASGGQPQHF. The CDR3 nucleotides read TGTGCCAGCAGCTGGGCCTCTGGGGGTCAGCCCCAGCATTTT.

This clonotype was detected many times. CDR3 amino acids: CASRLNTYNEQFF. CDR3 DNA sequence: TGCGCCAGCAGACTAAACACCTACAATGAGCAGTTCTTC. The genes are TRBV5-1 and TRBJ2-1; no firm D call. CDR1 SGHRS and CDR2 YFSETQ come from the germline V gene. Between the trimmed V and J ends, which lost 5 bases and 2 bases, there was a span of 8 bases. There are 13 residues in the CDR3.

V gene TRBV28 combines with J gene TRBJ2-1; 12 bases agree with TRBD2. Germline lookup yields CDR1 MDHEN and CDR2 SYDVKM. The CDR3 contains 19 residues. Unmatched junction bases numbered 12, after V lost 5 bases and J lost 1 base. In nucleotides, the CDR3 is TGTGCCAGCAGTCCAACCTCTAGCGGGAGGGCCGGGTCCTACAATGAGCAGTTCTTC. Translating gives CASSPTSSGRAGSYNEQFF.

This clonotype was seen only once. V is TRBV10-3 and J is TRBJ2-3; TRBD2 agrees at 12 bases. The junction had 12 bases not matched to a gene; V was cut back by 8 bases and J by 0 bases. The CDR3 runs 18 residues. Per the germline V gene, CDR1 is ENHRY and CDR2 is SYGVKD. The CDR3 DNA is TGTGCCATCGGGGGCGGGACTAGCGGGTGCACTAGCACAGATACGCAGTATTTT. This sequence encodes CAIGGGTSGCTSTDTQYF.

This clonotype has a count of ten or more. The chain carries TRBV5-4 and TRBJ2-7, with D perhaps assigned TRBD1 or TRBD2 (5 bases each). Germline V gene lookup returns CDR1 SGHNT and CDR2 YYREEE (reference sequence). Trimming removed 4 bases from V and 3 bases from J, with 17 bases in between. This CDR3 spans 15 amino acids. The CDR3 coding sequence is TGTGCCAGCAGCACCCTTGGCCTGGGGGACTACGAGCAGTACTTC. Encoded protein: CASSTLGLGDYEQYF.

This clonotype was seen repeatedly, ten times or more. Here the CDR3 reads CASRSSLAGPTYNEQFF. The CDR3 DNA reads TGTGCCAGCAGGAGTAGCCTAGCGGGACCTACCTACAATGAGCAGTTCTTC. The V call is TRBV2, the J call TRBJ2-1; 9 nucleotides agree with TRBD2. The ends lost 6 bases at V and 2 bases at J; junction bases unmatched: 11. Germline assignment: CDR1 SNHLY and CDR2 FYNNEI. There are 17 residues in the CDR3.

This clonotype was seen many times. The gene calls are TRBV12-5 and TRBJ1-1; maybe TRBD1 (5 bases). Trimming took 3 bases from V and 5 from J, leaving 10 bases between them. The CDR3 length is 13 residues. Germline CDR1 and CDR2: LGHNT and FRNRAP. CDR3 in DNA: TGTGCTAGTGGTTTCAGGAGGGGAACTGAAGCTTTCTTT. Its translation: CASGFRRGTEAFF.

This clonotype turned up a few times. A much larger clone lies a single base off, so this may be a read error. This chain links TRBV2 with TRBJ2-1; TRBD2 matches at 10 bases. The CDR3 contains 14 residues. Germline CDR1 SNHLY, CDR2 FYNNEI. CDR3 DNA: TGTGCCAGCACGTCACTAGCGGGGATCAATGAGCAGTCCTTC. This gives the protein CASTSLAGINEQSF. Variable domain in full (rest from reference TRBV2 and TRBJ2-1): EPEVTQTPSHQVTQMGQEVILRCVPISNHLYFYWYRQILGQKVEFLVSFYNNEISEKSEIFDDQFSVERPDGSNFTLKIRSTKLEDSAMYFCASTSLAGINEQSFGPGTRLTVL.

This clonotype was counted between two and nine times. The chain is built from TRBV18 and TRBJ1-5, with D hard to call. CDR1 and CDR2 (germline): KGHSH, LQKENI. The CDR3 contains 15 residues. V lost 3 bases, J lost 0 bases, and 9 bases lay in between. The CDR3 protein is CASSPSTLSNQPQHF. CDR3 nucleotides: TGTGCCAGCTCACCTAGTACGCTTAGCAATCAGCCCCAGCATTTT.

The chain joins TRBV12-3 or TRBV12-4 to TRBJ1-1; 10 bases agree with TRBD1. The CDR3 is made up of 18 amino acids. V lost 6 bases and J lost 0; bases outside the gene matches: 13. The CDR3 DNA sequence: TGTGCCAGCAGCAGGGGCCCGGGACAGGGGTTAATGAACACTGAAGCTTTCTTT. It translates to CASSRGPGQGLMNTEAFF.

CDR3: CASSLEASGGYEQYF. As DNA, the CDR3 is TGTGCCAGCAGCTTAGAGGCTAGCGGGGGCTACGAGCAGTACTTC. The chain uses TRBV11-2 and TRBJ2-7; TRBD2 matches at 10 bases. Germline CDR1 reads SGHAT; CDR2 reads FQNNGV. There are 15 residues in the CDR3. J was trimmed by 3 bases and V by 0 bases; bases with no gene match: 2.

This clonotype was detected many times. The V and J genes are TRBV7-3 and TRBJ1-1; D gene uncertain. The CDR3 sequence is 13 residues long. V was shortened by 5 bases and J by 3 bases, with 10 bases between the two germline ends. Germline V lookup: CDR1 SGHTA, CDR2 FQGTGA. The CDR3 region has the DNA TGTGCCAGCAGCACTAACATGTACACTGAAGCTTTCTTT. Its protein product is CASSTNMYTEAFF. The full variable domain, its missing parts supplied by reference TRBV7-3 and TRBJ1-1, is GAGVSQTPSNKVTEKGKYVELRCDPISGHTALYWYRQSLGQGPEFLIYFQGTGAADDSGLPNDRFFAVRPEGSVSTLKIQRTERGDSAVYLCASSTNMYTEAFFGQGTRLTVV.

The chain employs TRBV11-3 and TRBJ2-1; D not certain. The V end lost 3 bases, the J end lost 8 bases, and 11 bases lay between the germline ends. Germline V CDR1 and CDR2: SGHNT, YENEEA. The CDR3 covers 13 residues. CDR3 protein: CASSLTGWDEQFF. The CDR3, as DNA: TGTGCCAGCAGCTTGACCGGCTGGGATGAGCAGTTCTTC.

The CDR3: CASSLGTGREEQFF. The CDR3, as DNA: TGTGCCAGCAGCTTGGGGACAGGGCGAGAGGAGCAGTTCTTC. The chain couples TRBV7-9 to TRBJ2-3, with TRBD1 identical over 9 bases. The J call is in doubt because the DNA end fits TRBJ2-1 better. CDR3 length: 14 amino acids. Germline CDR1 reads SEHNR; CDR2 reads FQNEAQ (reference sequence).

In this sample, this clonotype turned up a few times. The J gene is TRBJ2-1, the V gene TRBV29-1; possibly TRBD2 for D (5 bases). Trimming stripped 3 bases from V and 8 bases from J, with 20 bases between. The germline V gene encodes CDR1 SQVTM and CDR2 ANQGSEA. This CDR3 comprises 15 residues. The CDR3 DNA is TGCAGCGTTGAGGTGAGGTCCGGGGAGCTTGATGAGCAGTTCTTC. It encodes CSVEVRSGELDEQFF.

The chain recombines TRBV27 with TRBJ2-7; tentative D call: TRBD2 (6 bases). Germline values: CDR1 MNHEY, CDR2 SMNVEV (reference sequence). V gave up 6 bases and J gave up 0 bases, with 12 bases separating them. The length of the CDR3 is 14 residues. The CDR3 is CASRQAGSSYEQYF. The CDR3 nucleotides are TGTGCCAGCAGACAAGCGGGTAGCTCCTACGAGCAGTACTTC.

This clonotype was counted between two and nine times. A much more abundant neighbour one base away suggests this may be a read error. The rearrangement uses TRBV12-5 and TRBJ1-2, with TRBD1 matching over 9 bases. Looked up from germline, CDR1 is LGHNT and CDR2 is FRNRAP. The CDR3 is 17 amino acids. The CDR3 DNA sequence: TGTGTTAGTGGTCCGACCCCCCCCGGGACAGGGCACTATGGCTACACCTTC. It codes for CVSGPTPPGTGHYGYTF.

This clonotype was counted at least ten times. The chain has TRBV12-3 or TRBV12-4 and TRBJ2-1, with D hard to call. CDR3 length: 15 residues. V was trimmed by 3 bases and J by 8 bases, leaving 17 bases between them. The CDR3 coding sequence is TGTGCCAGCAGTTTTGGCCGAAGGAATCGCGATGAGCAGTTCTTC. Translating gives CASSFGRRNRDEQFF.

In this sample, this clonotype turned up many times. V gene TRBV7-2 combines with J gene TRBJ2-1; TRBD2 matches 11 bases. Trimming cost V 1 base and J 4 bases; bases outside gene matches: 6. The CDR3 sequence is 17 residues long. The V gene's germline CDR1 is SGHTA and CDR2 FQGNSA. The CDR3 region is CASSLGSLAGAYNEQFF. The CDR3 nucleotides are TGTGCCAGCAGCTTAGGCTCACTAGCGGGGGCTTACAATGAGCAGTTCTTC.

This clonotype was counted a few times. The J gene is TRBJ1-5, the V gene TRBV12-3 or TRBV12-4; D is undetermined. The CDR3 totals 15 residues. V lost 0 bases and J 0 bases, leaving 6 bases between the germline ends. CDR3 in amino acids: CASSLAGHSNQPQHF. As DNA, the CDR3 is TGTGCCAGCAGTTTAGCAGGGCATAGCAATCAGCCCCAGCATTTT.

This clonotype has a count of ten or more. CDR3 bases: TGTGCCACCAGCAGAGACAGGAGGACTGAAGCTTTCTTT. Translating it yields CATSRDRRTEAFF. The J gene is TRBJ1-1, the V gene TRBV15, with D unresolved. The CDR3 is made up of 13 amino acids. The V end lost 0 bases, the J end lost 5 bases, and 7 bases lay between the germline ends. Germline-derived CDR1 and CDR2 are LNHNV and YYDKDF (reference sequence).

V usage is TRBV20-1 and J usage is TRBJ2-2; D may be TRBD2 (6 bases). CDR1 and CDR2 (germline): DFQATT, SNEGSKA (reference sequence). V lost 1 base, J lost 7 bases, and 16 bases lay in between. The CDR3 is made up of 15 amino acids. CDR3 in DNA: TGCAGTGCTAGAGTTGAGGGGCTAGCGCGCGGGGAGCTGTTTTTT. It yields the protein CSARVEGLARGELFF.

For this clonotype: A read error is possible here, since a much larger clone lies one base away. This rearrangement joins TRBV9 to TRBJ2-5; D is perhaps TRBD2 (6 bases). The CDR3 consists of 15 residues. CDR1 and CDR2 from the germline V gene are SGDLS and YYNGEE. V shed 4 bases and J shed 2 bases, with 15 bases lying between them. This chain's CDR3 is CASSPLRDSQETQYF. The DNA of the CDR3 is TGTGCCAGCAGCCCTCTTCGGGACTCACAAGAGACCCAGTACTTC. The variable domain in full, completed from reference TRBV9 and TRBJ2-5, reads DSGVTQTPKHLITATGQRVTLRCSPRSGDLSVYWYQQSLDQGLQFLIQYYNGEERAKGNILERFSAQQFPDLHSELNLSSLELGDSALYFCASSPLRDSQETQYFGPGTRLLVL.

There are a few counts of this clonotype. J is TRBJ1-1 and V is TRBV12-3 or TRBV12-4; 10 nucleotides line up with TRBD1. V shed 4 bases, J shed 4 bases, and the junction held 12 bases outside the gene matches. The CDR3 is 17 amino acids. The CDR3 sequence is CASSSPSTGGVSTEAFF. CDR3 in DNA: TGTGCCAGCAGTTCGCCCTCGACAGGGGGCGTAAGCACTGAAGCTTTCTTT.

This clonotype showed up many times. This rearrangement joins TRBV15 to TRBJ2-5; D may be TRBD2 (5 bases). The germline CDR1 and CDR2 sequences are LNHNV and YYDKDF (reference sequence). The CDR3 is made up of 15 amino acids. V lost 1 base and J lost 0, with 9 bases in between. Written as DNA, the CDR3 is TGTGCCACCAGCAGAGGAAGGGAGTACCAAGAGACCCAGTACTTC. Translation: CATSRGREYQETQYF.